The 3 T cell receptor beta chains below come from one sample, sequenced in a study of T cell responses to AZD1222 COVID-19 vaccine. The data were produced by immunoSEQ multiplex PCR, yet TCRdb's version contains in-frame clones alone and is incomplete. The data show more than 75,000 clones, roughly 90% seen once. The source material was peripheral blood, sampled 28 days after the second AZD1222 dose. The receptors were gathered from an adult who received the AZD1222 COVID-19 vaccine.

V is TRBV30 and J is TRBJ1-2; 7 positions match TRBD1. V lost 2 bases to trimming and J lost 8 bases; unmatched junction nucleotides: 5. Germline V CDR1 and CDR2: GTSNPN, SVGIG (reference sequence). This CDR3 spans 12 amino acids. The CDR3 protein is CAWSLTGDGYTF. CDR3 DNA sequence: TGTGCCTGGAGTCTCACAGGGGACGGCTACACCTTC.

This chain joins TRBV18 and TRBJ2-3; 9 bases map to TRBD1. Germline-derived CDR1 and CDR2 are KGHSH and LQKENI. The V gene end was trimmed by 4 bases and the J gene end by 4 bases; junction bases not matched to a gene: 12. This CDR3 contains 17 residues. As DNA, the CDR3 is TGTGCCAGCTCACGGGGAATGGGACAGGGTGACGCAGATACGCAGTATTTT. This sequence encodes CASSRGMGQGDADTQYF.

V and J are TRBV11-2 and TRBJ2-5; 8 nucleotides line up with TRBD2. J gave up 6 bases and V 0 bases, and 6 bases lay outside the gene matches. The germline gives CDR1 SGHAT, CDR2 FQNNGV. The CDR3 totals 15 residues. This chain's CDR3 is CASSLDSGGGKTQYF. The CDR3 DNA reads TGTGCCAGCAGCTTAGATTCGGGAGGGGGAAAGACCCAGTACTTC.